This record looks at one TCR beta chain sequence and its context. CDR3 length: 15 residues. J was trimmed by 2 bases and V by 6 bases; bases with no gene match: 6. Germline V gene sequence: CDR1 SGDLS, CDR2 YYNGEE. The sample belongs to a study of blood T cell repertoires in COVID-19. Study-level background: Samples came from the United States, Italy and Spain, spanning acute and convalescent COVID-19. T cells, B-cell-depleted T cells, or PBMCs provided the cDNA or gDNA that served as material.

As originally analysed: Amplifying reference gene primers gave estimates of nucleated cell counts. Method: immunoSEQ multiplex PCR; TCRdb's copy keeps in-frame clones and lacks some. V and J calls plus clone size are reproduced from that table; the DNA served to infer D and trimming. The repertoire holds roughly 62,000 clones, with around 80% as singletons. The V call is TRBV9, the J call TRBJ2-1, with 9 bases aligning to TRBD2. The sequencing sample was made of peripheral blood. The clonotype comes from a man aged 55 to 69 with acute or convalescent COVID-19. In DNA, the CDR3 is TGTGCCAGCAAGAACGCGGGAGGGCCCTACAATGAGCAGTTCTTC. Protein: CASKNAGGPYNEQFF.